A selection of T cell receptor beta chains follows, all from one sample in a study of technical replicates of blood from several donors. Assay used: immunoSEQ multiplex PCR; TCRdb lists only in-frame clones, some missing. Here the sample spans about 72,000 clones, 95% to 96% being singletons. The specimen sequenced was T cells isolated from PBMCs. These TCRs come from a human donor in good health. Each CDR3 is given with its conserved first and last residue. Fields, in order: J gene, V gene, D gene, clone size, CDR3 protein, CDR3 DNA. The D gene is left open where the match is weak. Only some rows state a clone size, as once, few, many or a class for expanded clones.

j_gene: TRBJ1-2; v_gene: TRBV7-6; d_gene: -; abundance: once; CDR3aa: CASSTDRNYGYTF; CDR3nt: TGTGCCAGCAGCACAGACAGAAACTATGGCTACACCTTC
j_gene: TRBJ1-6; v_gene: TRBV5-1; d_gene: TRBD1; abundance: -; CDR3aa: CASSSTKGQGNSPLHF; CDR3nt: TGCGCCAGCAGCTCTACTAAGGGACAGGGGAATTCACCCCTCCACTTT
j_gene: TRBJ2-1; v_gene: TRBV5-4; d_gene: TRBD1; abundance: -; CDR3aa: CASSPSTGTNEQFF; CDR3nt: TGTGCCAGCAGCCCGTCGACAGGGACCAATGAGCAGTTCTTC
j_gene: TRBJ2-7; v_gene: TRBV14; d_gene: TRBD1; abundance: once; CDR3aa: CASSDRTGHNEQYF; CDR3nt: TGTGCCAGCAGCGATCGGACAGGGCACAACGAGCAGTACTTC
j_gene: TRBJ1-1; v_gene: TRBV5-1; d_gene: TRBD1; abundance: -; CDR3aa: CASSLAATGVTEAFF; CDR3nt: TGCGCCAGCAGCTTGGCCGCGACAGGGGTCACTGAAGCTTTCTTT
j_gene: TRBJ2-7; v_gene: TRBV2; d_gene: TRBD1; abundance: -; CDR3aa: CASSEGAGTGAYEQYF; CDR3nt: TGTGCCAGCAGTGAAGGGGCCGGGACAGGGGCCTACGAGCAGTACTTC
j_gene: TRBJ1-2; v_gene: TRBV27; d_gene: -; abundance: -; CDR3aa: CASSLRRQANYGYTF; CDR3nt: TGTGCCAGCAGTTTACGGCGGCAAGCTAACTATGGCTACACCTTC
j_gene: TRBJ2-5; v_gene: TRBV11-2; d_gene: -; abundance: -; CDR3aa: CASSPGEVVRETQYF; CDR3nt: TGTGCCAGCAGCCCTGGAGAAGTGGTTCGAGAGACCCAGTACTTC
j_gene: TRBJ1-2; v_gene: TRBV5-1; d_gene: TRBD1; abundance: -; CDR3aa: CASSYATPGQGAYGYTF; CDR3nt: TGCGCCAGCAGCTATGCCACCCCGGGACAGGGGGCTTATGGCTACACCTTC
j_gene: TRBJ2-7; v_gene: TRBV12-2; d_gene: -; abundance: -; CDR3aa: CASLTSHWTEIGFEQYF; CDR3nt: TGTGCAAGTCTTACTAGCCACTGGACTGAAATCGGGTTCGAGCAGTACTTC
j_gene: TRBJ2-1; v_gene: TRBV6-5; d_gene: -; abundance: once; CDR3aa: CATTGPLTLAQFF; CDR3nt: TGTGCCACCACGGGTCCTTTAACCCTAGCGCAGTTCTTC
j_gene: TRBJ1-5; v_gene: TRBV7-2; d_gene: -; abundance: -; CDR3aa: CASSLVGGVNQPQHF; CDR3nt: TGTGCCAGCAGCTTAGTCGGGGGGGTAAATCAGCCCCAGCATTTT
j_gene: TRBJ1-5; v_gene: TRBV7-9; d_gene: -; abundance: -; CDR3aa: CASSLPGRNQPQHF; CDR3nt: TGTGCCAGCAGCTTACCAGGGAGGAATCAGCCCCAGCATTTT
j_gene: TRBJ2-1; v_gene: TRBV2; d_gene: TRBD1; abundance: -; CDR3aa: CASSEGTGEGNEQFF; CDR3nt: TGTGCCAGCAGTGAAGGGACAGGGGAGGGCAATGAGCAGTTCTTC
j_gene: TRBJ1-1; v_gene: TRBV9; d_gene: -; abundance: -; CDR3aa: CASSGLSGAEAFF; CDR3nt: TGTGCCAGCAGCGGTTTGTCGGGGGCTGAAGCTTTCTTT
j_gene: TRBJ2-1; v_gene: TRBV13; d_gene: -; abundance: -; CDR3aa: CASSSPGEVNEQFF; CDR3nt: TGTGCCAGCAGCTCCCCGGGAGAGGTCAATGAGCAGTTCTTC
j_gene: TRBJ2-2; v_gene: TRBV6-5; d_gene: -; abundance: -; CDR3aa: CASSLGPANTGELFF; CDR3nt: TGTGCCAGCAGTTTGGGCCCCGCGAACACCGGGGAGCTGTTTTTT
j_gene: TRBJ2-1; v_gene: TRBV9; d_gene: TRBD2; abundance: -; CDR3aa: CASSVGSSGRTNEQFF; CDR3nt: TGTGCCAGCAGCGTAGGATCTAGCGGGAGAACCAATGAGCAGTTCTTC
j_gene: TRBJ1-1; v_gene: TRBV7-9; d_gene: -; abundance: -; CDR3aa: CASSPTPARLVGNTEAFF; CDR3nt: TGTGCCAGCAGCCCTACCCCCGCCCGCTTAGTTGGGAACACTGAAGCTTTCTTT
j_gene: TRBJ2-7; v_gene: TRBV7-6; d_gene: -; abundance: -; CDR3aa: CASSLSGQGSYEQYF; CDR3nt: TGTGCCAGCAGCTTATCGGGCCAGGGGTCCTACGAGCAGTACTTC
j_gene: TRBJ2-2; v_gene: TRBV6-6; d_gene: TRBD1; abundance: -; CDR3aa: CAGSGQGGNTGELFF; CDR3nt: TGTGCCGGATCCGGACAGGGGGGAAACACCGGGGAGCTGTTTTTT
j_gene: TRBJ1-5; v_gene: TRBV25-1; d_gene: TRBD1; abundance: -; CDR3aa: CASSEAGTGGNQPQHF; CDR3nt: TGTGCCAGCAGTGAGGCGGGGACAGGGGGTAATCAGCCCCAGCATTTT
j_gene: TRBJ2-3; v_gene: TRBV6-6; d_gene: -; abundance: -; CDR3aa: CASSKPLAADTQYF; CDR3nt: TGTGCCAGCAGTAAGCCCCTAGCCGCAGATACGCAGTATTTT
j_gene: TRBJ2-5; v_gene: TRBV29-1; d_gene: TRBD2; abundance: -; CDR3aa: CSVEDASGGARSETQYF; CDR3nt: TGCAGCGTTGAAGATGCCAGCGGGGGGGCTCGTTCGGAGACCCAGTACTTC
j_gene: TRBJ1-5; v_gene: TRBV19; d_gene: -; abundance: -; CDR3aa: CASRLGPGVNRGQPQHF; CDR3nt: TGTGCCAGCAGGTTGGGGCCAGGGGTTAATAGGGGCCAGCCCCAGCATTTT
j_gene: TRBJ1-1; v_gene: TRBV19; d_gene: -; abundance: -; CDR3aa: CASSISGNTEAFF; CDR3nt: TGTGCCAGTAGTATTTCGGGGAACACTGAAGCTTTCTTT
j_gene: TRBJ2-2; v_gene: TRBV2; d_gene: TRBD1; abundance: -; CDR3aa: CASLRQGISGELFF; CDR3nt: TGTGCCAGCCTAAGACAGGGGATATCCGGGGAGCTGTTTTTT
j_gene: TRBJ2-7; v_gene: TRBV11-2; d_gene: TRBD1; abundance: -; CDR3aa: CASSLEGQGGHEQYF; CDR3nt: TGTGCCAGCAGCTTAGAGGGACAGGGAGGCCACGAGCAGTACTTC
j_gene: TRBJ2-1; v_gene: TRBV25-1; d_gene: -; abundance: once; CDR3aa: CASSEGGLRTARSEQFF; CDR3nt: TGTGCCAGCAGTGAAGGGGGGTTGAGGACGGCTCGCTCTGAGCAGTTCTTC
j_gene: TRBJ2-5; v_gene: TRBV10-1; d_gene: TRBD1; abundance: -; CDR3aa: CASSVQTGTGGGETQYF; CDR3nt: TGCGCCAGCAGTGTGCAGACCGGGACAGGGGGCGGCGAGACCCAGTACTTC
j_gene: TRBJ1-4; v_gene: TRBV28; d_gene: TRBD1; abundance: -; CDR3aa: CASSSAGTGDEKLFF; CDR3nt: TGTGCCAGCAGTTCTGCCGGGACAGGGGATGAAAAACTGTTTTTT